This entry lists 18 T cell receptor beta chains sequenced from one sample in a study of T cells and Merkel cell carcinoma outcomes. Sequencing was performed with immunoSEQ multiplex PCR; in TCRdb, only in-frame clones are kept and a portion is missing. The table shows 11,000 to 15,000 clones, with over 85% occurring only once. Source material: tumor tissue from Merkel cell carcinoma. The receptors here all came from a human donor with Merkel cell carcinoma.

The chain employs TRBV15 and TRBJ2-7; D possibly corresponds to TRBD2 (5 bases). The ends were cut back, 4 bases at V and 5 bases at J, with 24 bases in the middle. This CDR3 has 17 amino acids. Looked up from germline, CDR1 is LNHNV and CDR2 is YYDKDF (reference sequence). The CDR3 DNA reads TGTGCCACCAGCAAGGAGGTCGAGTCCTCGCCCTTCGACGAGCAGTACTTC. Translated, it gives CATSKEVESSPFDEQYF. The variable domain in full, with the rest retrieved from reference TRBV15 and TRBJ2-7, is DAMVIQNPRYQVTQFGKPVTLSCSQTLNHNVMYWYQQKSSQAPKLLFHYYDKDFNNEADTPDNFQSRRPNTSFCFLDIRSPGLGDTAMYLCATSKEVESSPFDEQYFGPGTRLTVT.

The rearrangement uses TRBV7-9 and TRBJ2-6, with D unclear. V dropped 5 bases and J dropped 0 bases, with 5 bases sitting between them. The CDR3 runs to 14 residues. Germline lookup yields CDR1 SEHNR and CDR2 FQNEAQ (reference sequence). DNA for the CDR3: TGTGCCAGCAGCCTAGACTCTGGGGCCAACGTCCTGACTTTC. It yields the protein CASSLDSGANVLTF.

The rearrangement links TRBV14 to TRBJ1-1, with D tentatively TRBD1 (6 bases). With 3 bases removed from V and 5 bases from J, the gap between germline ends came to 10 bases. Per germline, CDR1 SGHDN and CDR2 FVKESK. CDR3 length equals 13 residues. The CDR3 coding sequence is TGTGCCAGCAGCCACGACAGGTTAACTGAAGCTTTCTTT. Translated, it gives CASSHDRLTEAFF.

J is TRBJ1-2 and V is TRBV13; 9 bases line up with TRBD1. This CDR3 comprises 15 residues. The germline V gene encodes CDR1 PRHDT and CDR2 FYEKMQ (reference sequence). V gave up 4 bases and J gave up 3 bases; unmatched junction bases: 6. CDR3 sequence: CASSYGDRVDYGYTF. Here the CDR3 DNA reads TGTGCCAGCAGCTACGGGGACAGGGTGGACTATGGCTACACCTTC.

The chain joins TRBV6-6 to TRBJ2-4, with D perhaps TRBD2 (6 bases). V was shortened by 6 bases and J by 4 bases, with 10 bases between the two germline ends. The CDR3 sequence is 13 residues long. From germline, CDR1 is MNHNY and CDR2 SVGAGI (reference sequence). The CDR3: CASRPGTKNIQYF. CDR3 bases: TGTGCCAGCAGACCCGGGACTAAAAACATTCAGTACTTC.

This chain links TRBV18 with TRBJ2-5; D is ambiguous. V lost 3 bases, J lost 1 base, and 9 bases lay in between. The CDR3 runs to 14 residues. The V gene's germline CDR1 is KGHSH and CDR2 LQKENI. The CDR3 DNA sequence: TGTGCCAGCTCACCCGACCGGGCCCAAGAGACCCAGTACTTC. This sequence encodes CASSPDRAQETQYF.

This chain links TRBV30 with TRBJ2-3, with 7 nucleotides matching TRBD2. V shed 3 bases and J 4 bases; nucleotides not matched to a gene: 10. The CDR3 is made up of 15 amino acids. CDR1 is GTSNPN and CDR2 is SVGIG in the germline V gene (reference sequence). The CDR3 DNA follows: TGTGCCTGGAGAGCCGGCGGGAGAGGTGCAGATACGCAGTATTTT. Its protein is CAWRAGGRGADTQYF.

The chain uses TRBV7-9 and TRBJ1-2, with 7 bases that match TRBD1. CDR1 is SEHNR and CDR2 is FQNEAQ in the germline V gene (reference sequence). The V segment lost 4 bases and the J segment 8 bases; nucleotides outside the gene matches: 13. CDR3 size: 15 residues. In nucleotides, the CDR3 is TGTGCCAGCAGCTACTCAGGGGGAAGCGTTCGGGGCTACACCTTC. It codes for CASSYSGGSVRGYTF.

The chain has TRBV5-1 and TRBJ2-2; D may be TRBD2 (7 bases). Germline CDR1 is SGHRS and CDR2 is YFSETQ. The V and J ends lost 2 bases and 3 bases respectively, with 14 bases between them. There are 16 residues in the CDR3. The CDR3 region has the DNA TGCGCCAGCAGCTTCGCACGGGGGGCCGACACCGGGGAGCTGTTTTTT. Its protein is CASSFARGADTGELFF.

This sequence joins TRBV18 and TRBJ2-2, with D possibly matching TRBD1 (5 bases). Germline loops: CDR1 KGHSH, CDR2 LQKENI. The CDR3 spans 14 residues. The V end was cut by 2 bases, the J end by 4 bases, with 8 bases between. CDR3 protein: CASSPDRTTGELFF. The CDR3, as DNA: TGTGCCAGCTCACCAGACAGAACCACCGGGGAGCTGTTTTTT. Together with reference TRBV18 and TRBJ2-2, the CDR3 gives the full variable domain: NAGVMQNPRHLVRRRGQEARLRCSPMKGHSHVYWYRQLPEEGLKFMVYLQKENIIDESGMPKERFSAEFPKEGPSILRIQQVVRGDSAAYFCASSPDRTTGELFFGEGSRLTVL.

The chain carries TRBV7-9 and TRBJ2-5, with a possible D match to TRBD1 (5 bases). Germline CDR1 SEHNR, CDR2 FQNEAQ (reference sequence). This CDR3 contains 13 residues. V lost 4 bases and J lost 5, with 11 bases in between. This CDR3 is CASSSDTRETQYF. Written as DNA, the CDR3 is TGTGCCAGCAGCTCGGACACTCGGGAGACCCAGTACTTC.

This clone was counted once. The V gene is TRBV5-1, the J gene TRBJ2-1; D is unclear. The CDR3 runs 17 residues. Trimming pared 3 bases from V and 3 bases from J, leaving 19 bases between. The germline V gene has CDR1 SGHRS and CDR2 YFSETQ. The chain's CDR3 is CASSYPKGKNLYNEQFF. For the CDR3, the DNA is TGCGCCAGCAGCTACCCGAAAGGAAAAAATCTCTACAATGAGCAGTTCTTC.

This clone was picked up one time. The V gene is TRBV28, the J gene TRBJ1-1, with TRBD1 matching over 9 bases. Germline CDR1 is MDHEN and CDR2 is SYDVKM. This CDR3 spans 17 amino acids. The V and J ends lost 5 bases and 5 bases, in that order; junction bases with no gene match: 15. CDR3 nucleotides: TGTGCCAGCAGTATACTCCCGGGACAGGGTTGGAGGACTGAAGCTTTCTTT. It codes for CASSILPGQGWRTEAFF.

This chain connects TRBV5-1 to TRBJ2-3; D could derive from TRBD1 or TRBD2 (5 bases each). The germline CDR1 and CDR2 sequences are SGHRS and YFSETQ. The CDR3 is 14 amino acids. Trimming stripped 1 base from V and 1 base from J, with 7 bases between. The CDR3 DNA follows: TGCGCCAGCAGCTTGTTGGGGGGCACAGATACGCAGTATTTT. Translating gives CASSLLGGTDTQYF.

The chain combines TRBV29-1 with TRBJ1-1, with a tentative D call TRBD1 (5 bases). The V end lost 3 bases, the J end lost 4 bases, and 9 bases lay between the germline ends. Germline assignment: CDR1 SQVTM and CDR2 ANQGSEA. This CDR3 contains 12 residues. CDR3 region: CSVEGGGTEAFF. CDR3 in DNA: TGCAGCGTTGAGGGTGGGGGCACTGAAGCTTTCTTT.

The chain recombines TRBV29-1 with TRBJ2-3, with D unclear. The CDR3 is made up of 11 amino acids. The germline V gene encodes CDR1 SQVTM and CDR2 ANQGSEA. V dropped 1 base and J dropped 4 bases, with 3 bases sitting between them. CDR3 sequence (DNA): TGCAGCGTTGAAGGAGCAGATACGCAGTATTTT. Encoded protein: CSVEGADTQYF.

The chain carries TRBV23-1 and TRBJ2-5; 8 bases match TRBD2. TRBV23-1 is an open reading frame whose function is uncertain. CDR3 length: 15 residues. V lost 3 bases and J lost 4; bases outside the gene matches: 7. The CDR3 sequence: CASSHSGREGETQYF. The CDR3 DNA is TGCGCCAGCAGTCACAGCGGGAGAGAGGGAGAGACCCAGTACTTC.

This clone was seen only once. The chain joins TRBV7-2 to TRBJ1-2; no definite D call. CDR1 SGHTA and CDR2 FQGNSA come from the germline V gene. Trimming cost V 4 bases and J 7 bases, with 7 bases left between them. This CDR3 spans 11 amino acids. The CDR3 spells CASSSFSGYTF. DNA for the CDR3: TGTGCCAGCAGCTCCTTCAGTGGCTACACCTTC.